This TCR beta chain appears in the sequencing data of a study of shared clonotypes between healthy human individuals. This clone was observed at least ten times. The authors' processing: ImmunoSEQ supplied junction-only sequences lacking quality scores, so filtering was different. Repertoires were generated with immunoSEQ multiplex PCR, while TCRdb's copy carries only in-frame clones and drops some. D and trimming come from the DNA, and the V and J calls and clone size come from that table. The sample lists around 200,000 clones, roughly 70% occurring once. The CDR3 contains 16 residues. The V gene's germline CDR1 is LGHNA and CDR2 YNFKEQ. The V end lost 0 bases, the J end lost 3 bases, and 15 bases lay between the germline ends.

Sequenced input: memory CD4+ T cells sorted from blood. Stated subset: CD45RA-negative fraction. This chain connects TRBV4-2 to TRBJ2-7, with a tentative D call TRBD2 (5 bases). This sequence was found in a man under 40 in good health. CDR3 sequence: CASSQDLGLRDYEQYF. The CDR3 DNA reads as TGTGCCAGCAGCCAAGATCTGGGGTTACGGGACTACGAGCAGTACTTC.